This TCR beta chain came from a study of CD4+ T cells in melanoma. On this clone itself: Antigen specificity is unknown.

Germline loops: CDR1 SGHDT, CDR2 YYEEEE. CDR3 size: 16 residues. Germline trimming cut 4 bases from V and 8 bases from J; bases unmatched to any gene: 12. Measured with immunoSEQ multiplex PCR; TCRdb has only the in-frame clones, and not every one. The profile covers about 140,000 clones, with 92% appearing a single time and approximately 1.4% taken by the ten largest. Study-level results: A reported correlation linked neoantigen-specific CD4+ T cells to CD8+, macrophage and B cell function.

This TCR came from a human donor with melanoma. The V gene is TRBV5-6, the J gene TRBJ1-6, with TRBD1 matching over 7 bases. The CDR3 reads CASSIGPQGSDSPLHF. The CDR3 bases are TGTGCCAGCAGCATAGGCCCACAGGGGTCCGATTCACCCCTCCACTTT.